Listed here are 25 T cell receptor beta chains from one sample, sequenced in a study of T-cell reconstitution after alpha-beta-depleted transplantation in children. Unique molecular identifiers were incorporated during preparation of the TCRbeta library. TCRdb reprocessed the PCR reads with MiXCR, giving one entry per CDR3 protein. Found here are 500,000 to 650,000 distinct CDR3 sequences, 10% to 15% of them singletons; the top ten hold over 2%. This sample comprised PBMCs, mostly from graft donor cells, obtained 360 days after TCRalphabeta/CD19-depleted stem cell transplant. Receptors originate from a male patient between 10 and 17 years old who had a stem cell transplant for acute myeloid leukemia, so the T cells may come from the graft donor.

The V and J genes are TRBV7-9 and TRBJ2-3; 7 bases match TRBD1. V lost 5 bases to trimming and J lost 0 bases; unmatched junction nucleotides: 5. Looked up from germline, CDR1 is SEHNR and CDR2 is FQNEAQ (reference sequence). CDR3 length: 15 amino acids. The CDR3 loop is CASSLDRVSTDTQYF. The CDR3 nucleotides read TGTGCCAGCAGCCTTGACAGGGTTAGCACAGATACGCAGTATTTT.

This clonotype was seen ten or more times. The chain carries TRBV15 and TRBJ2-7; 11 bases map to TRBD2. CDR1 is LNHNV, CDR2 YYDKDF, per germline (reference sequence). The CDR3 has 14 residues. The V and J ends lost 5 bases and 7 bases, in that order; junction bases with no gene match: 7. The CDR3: CATSQLAGVGEQYF. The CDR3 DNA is TGTGCCACCAGCCAACTAGCGGGAGTAGGGGAGCAGTACTTC. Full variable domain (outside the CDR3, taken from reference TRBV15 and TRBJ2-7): DAMVIQNPRYQVTQFGKPVTLSCSQTLNHNVMYWYQQKSSQAPKLLFHYYDKDFNNEADTPDNFQSRRPNTSFCFLDIRSPGLGDTAMYLCATSQLAGVGEQYFGPGTRLTVT.

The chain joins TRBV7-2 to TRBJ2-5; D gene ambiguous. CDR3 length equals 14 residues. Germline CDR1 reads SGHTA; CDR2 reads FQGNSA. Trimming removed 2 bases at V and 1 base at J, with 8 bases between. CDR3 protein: CASSLMGLQETQYF. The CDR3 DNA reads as TGTGCCAGCAGCTTAATGGGTCTCCAAGAGACCCAGTACTTC.

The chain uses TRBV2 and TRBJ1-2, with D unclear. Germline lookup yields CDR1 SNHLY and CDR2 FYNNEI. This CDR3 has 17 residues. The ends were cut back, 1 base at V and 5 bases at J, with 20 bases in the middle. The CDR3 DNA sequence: TGTGCCAGCAGTGAAGATGCCGTCCCGTCGATTCGTTATGGCTACACCTTC. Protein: CASSEDAVPSIRYGYTF. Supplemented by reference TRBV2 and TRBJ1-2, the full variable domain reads EPEVTQTPSHQVTQMGQEVILRCVPISNHLYFYWYRQILGQKVEFLVSFYNNEISEKSEIFDDQFSVERPDGSNFTLKIRSTKLEDSAMYFCASSEDAVPSIRYGYTFGSGTRLTVV.

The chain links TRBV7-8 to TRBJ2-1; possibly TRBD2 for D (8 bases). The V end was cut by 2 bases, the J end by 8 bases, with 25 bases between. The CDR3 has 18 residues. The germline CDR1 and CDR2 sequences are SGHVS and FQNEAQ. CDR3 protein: CASSLTLGLGARGDEQFF. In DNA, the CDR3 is TGTGCCAGCAGCTTAACTTTGGGACTAGGGGCCAGGGGGGATGAGCAGTTCTTC. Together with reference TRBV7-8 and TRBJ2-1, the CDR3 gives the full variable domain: GAGVSQSPRYKVAKRGQDVALRCDPISGHVSLFWYQQALGQGPEFLTYFQNEAQLDKSGLPSDRFFAERPEGSVSTLKIQRTQQEDSAVYLCASSLTLGLGARGDEQFFGPGTRLTVL.

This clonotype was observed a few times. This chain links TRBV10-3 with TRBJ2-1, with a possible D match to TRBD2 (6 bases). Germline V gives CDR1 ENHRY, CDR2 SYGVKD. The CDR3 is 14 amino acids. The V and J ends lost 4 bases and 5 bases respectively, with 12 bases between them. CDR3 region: CAISGWDFHNEQFF. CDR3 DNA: TGTGCCATCAGTGGGTGGGACTTCCACAATGAGCAGTTCTTC.

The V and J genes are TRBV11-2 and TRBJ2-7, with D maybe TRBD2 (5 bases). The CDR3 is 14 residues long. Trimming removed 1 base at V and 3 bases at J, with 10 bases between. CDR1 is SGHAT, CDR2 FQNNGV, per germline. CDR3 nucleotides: TGTGCCAGCAGCTTAGCCGGGATTTACTACGAGCAGTACTTC. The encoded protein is CASSLAGIYYEQYF.

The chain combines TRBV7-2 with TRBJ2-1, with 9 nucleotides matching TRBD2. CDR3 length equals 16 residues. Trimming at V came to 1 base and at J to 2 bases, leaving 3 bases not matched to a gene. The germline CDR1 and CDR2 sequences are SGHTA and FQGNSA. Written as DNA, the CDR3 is TGTGCCAGCAGCTTAGATGCGGGAGGGACCTACAATGAGCAGTTCTTC. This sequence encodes CASSLDAGGTYNEQFF.

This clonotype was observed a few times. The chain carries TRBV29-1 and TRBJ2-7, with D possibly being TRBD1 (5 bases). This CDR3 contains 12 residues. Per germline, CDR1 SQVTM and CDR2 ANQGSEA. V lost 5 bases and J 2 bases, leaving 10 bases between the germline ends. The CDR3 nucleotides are TGCAGCGTTCAGGGTGGCCCCTACGAGCAGTACTTC. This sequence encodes CSVQGGPYEQYF.

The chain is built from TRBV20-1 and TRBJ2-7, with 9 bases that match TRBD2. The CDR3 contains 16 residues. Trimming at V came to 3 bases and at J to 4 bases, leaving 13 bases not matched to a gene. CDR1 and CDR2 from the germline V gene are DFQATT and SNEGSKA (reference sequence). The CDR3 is CSASGIAGAGKYEQYF. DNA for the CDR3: TGCAGTGCTAGCGGTATAGCGGGAGCGGGGAAGTACGAGCAGTACTTC.

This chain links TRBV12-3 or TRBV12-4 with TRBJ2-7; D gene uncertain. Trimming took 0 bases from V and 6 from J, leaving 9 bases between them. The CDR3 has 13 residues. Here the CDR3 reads CASSLAQPFEQYF. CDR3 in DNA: TGTGCCAGCAGTTTAGCGCAGCCCTTCGAGCAGTACTTC.

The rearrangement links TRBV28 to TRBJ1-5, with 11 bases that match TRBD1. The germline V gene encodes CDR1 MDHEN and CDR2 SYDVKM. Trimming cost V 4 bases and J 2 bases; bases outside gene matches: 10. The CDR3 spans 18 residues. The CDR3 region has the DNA TGTGCCAGCAGTTCTCCGGGACAGGGGGTATACGGCAATCAGCCCCAGCATTTT. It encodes CASSSPGQGVYGNQPQHF.

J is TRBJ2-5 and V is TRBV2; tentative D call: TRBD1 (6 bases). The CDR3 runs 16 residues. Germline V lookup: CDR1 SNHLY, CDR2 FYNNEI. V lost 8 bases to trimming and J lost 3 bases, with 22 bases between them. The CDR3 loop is CASLLIDSGVEETQYF. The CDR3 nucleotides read TGTGCCAGCCTACTTATCGATTCAGGGGTGGAAGAGACCCAGTACTTC.

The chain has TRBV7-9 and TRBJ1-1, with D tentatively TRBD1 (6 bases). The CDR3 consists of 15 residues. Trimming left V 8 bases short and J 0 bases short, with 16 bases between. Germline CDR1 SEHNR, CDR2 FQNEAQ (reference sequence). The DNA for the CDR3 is TGTGCCAGCGCCCCCGCGGGGGCCGTGAACACTGAAGCTTTCTTT. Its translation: CASAPAGAVNTEAFF.

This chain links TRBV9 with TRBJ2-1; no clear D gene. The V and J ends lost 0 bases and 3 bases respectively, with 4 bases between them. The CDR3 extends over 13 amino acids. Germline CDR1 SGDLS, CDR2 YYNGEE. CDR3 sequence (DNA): TGTGCCAGCAGCGTAGTGGACTACAATGAGCAGTTCTTC. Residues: CASSVVDYNEQFF.

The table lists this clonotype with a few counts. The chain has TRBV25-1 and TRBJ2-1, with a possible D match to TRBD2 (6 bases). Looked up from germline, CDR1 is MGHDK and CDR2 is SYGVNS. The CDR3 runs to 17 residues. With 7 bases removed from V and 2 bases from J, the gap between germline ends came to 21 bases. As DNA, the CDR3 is TGTGCCAGCACCGAATCGAGCGGGCCCATGACCTACAATGAGCAGTTCTTC. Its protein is CASTESSGPMTYNEQFF.

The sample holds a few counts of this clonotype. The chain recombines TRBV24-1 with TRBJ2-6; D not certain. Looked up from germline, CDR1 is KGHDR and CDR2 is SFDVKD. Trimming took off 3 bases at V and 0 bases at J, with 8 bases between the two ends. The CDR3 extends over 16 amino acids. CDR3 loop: CATSDLDGSGANVLTF. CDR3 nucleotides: TGTGCCACCAGTGATCTGGACGGCTCTGGGGCCAACGTCCTGACTTTC.

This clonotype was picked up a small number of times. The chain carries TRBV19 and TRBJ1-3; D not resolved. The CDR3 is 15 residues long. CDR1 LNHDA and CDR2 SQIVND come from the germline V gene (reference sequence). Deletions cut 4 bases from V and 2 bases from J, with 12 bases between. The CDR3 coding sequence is TGTGCCAGTAGTACGGTATCCGGGCCTGGAAACACCATATATTTT. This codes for CASSTVSGPGNTIYF.

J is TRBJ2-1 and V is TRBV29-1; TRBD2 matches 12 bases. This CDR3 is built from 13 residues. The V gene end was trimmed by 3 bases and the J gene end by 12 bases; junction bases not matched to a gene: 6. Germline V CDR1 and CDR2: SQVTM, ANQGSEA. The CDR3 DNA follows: TGCAGCGTTGATGGACTAGCGGGAAGGGCGCAGTTCTTC. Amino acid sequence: CSVDGLAGRAQFF.

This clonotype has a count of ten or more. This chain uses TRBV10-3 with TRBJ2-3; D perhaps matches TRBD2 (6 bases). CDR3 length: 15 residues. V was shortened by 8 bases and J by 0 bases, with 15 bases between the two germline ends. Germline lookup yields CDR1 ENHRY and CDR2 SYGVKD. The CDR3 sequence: CAIGRTGTSTDTQYF. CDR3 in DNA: TGTGCCATCGGAAGGACCGGGACTAGCACAGATACGCAGTATTTT.

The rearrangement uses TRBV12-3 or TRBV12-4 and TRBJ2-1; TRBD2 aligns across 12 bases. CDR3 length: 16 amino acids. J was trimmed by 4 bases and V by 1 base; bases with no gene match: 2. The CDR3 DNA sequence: TGTGCCAGCAGTTTAGAGACTAGCGGGGGTTACAATGAGCAGTTCTTC. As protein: CASSLETSGGYNEQFF.

The chain's CDR3 is CHTGSPEAFF. The CDR3 DNA follows: TGTCATACAGGGTCTCCAGAAGCTTTCTTT. The V gene is TRBV12-3 or TRBV12-4, the J gene TRBJ1-1; possible D gene TRBD1, 6 bases. The CDR3 consists of 10 residues.

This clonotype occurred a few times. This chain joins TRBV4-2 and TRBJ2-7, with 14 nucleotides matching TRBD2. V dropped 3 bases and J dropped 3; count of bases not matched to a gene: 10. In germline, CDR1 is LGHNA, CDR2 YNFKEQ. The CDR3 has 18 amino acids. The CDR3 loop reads CASSQGRLAGGPHYEQYF. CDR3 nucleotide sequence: TGTGCCAGCAGCCAGGGAAGACTAGCGGGAGGGCCTCACTACGAGCAGTACTTC.

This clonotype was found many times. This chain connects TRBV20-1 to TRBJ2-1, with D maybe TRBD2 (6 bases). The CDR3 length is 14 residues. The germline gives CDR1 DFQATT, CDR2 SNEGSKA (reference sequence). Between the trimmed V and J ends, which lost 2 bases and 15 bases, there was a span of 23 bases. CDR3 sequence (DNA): TGCAGTGCTAGATTGGGGGGACCGCAGAGGCCAGCGTTCTTC. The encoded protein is CSARLGGPQRPAFF.

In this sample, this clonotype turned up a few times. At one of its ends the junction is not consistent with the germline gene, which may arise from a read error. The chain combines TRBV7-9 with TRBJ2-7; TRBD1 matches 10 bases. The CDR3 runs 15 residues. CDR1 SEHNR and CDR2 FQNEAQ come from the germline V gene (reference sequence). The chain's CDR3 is CASSLADRGLYEQYF. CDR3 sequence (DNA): TGTGCCAGCAGCCTAGCAGACAGGGGGCTCTACGAGCAGTACTTC.